This TCR beta chain was sequenced in a study of technical replicates of blood from a handful of donors. Profiling relied on immunoSEQ multiplex PCR, and the TCRdb table lists in-frame clones only, not all of them. The table records about 73,000 clones, 93% of them present only once. The CDR3 is 15 residues long. The V gene lost 2 bases and the J gene lost 2 bases, with 10 bases spanning the gap. Germline CDR1 reads MNHEY; CDR2 reads SVGAGI. The TCR comes from a human donor in good health. Input material: T cells isolated from PBMCs. The rearrangement uses TRBV6-5 and TRBJ1-5; possible D gene TRBD1, 5 bases. The chain's CDR3 is CASSYSRAGNQPQHF. The CDR3 DNA follows: TGTGCCAGCAGTTACAGCAGGGCTGGCAATCAGCCCCAGCATTTT.